The table lists the clone carrying this T cell receptor beta chain with many counts. One entry per CDR3 protein results from TCRdb running MiXCR on the RT-PCR reads. Among approximately 430,000 distinct CDR3 sequences listed, 16% were seen once. The CDR3 runs to 15 residues. Germline CDR1 and CDR2: DFQATT and SNEGSKA (reference sequence). V gave up 0 bases and J gave up 2 bases, with 11 bases separating them. The source of the sample is a study of patients and donors after allogeneic stem cell transplantation. The sample consisted of blood, either unsorted or a sorted T cell fraction (not recorded which). The chain employs TRBV20-1 and TRBJ1-5; maybe TRBD1 (5 bases). The TCR originated in a human donor who was either an allogeneic HSCT recipient or a stem cell or donor lymphocyte infusion donor (not recorded which). It is not recorded whose cells these are; they may come from a transplant donor. The CDR3 here is CSAREGGIGNQPQHF. The CDR3 DNA follows: TGCAGTGCTAGAGAGGGGGGAATTGGCAATCAGCCCCAGCATTTT.